The 31 T cell receptor beta chains below were found in one sample sequenced in a study of blood T cells in healthy people across ages. The second PCR ran roughly 6 to 12 cycles with a sample-barcoded 5' primer and J-beta primers. TCRdb itself ran the 5' RACE reads through MiXCR, one entry per CDR3 protein. The sample includes about 670,000 distinct CDR3 sequences, approximately 52% of them seen just once. Specimen: blood. These receptors were obtained from a woman of 80 years or more in good health.

This chain connects TRBV3-1 to TRBJ1-1, with 7 bases matching TRBD1. With 2 bases clipped from V and 5 bases from J, the junction kept 2 bases outside the gene matches. Germline CDR1 is LGHDT and CDR2 is YNNKEL (reference sequence). CDR3 length: 13 amino acids. The CDR3 spells CASSQTGETEAFF. DNA of the CDR3: TGTGCCAGCAGCCAAACAGGGGAAACTGAAGCTTTCTTT.

The chain joins TRBV12-3 or TRBV12-4 to TRBJ1-5; the D is unclear. V was pared by 3 bases and J by 5 bases, with 11 bases between. CDR3 size: 14 residues. Here the CDR3 DNA reads TGTGCCAGCAGTTTTCACAGTTTCGATCAGCCCCAGCATTTT. This codes for CASSFHSFDQPQHF.

V is TRBV4-2 and J is TRBJ2-7; D is undetermined. The V end was cut by 1 base, the J end by 0 bases, with 10 bases between. The germline V gene encodes CDR1 LGHNA and CDR2 YNFKEQ. The CDR3 runs 15 residues. DNA of the CDR3: TGTGCCAGCAGCCAAGCGTCGCGCGACTCCTACGAGCAGTACTTC. This codes for CASSQASRDSYEQYF.

The V and J genes are TRBV24-1 and TRBJ2-3; the match to TRBD1 covers 7 bases. The CDR3 has 14 amino acids. The germline V gene has CDR1 KGHDR and CDR2 SFDVKD. V gave up 5 bases and J gave up 6 bases; unmatched junction bases: 7. CDR3 in DNA: TGTGCCACCAGTGGACAGGGAAGGCTGGATACGCAGTATTTT. Encoded protein: CATSGQGRLDTQYF.

With respect to this clonotype: A clone one base away is much larger, so this may be a read error. The chain employs TRBV6-6 and TRBJ2-3; maybe TRBD1 (5 bases). This CDR3 is 17 amino acids long. CDR1 is MNHNY, CDR2 SVGAGI, per germline (reference sequence). Deletions cut 2 bases from V and 6 bases from J, with 21 bases between. The CDR3 sequence: CASSYPQGVVNRDTQYF. The CDR3 DNA reads TGTGCCAGCAGTTACCCCCAGGGTGTGGTTAATAGGGATACGCAGTATTTT.

This clonotype was observed a few times. V usage is TRBV7-3 and J usage is TRBJ2-3; D unresolved. Germline V gene lookup returns CDR1 SGHTA and CDR2 FQGTGA. CDR3 length: 14 amino acids. V was shortened by 5 bases and J by 5 bases, with 14 bases between the two germline ends. CDR3 DNA sequence: TGTGCCAGCAGCCTACGGGCCGAAGAAGATACGCAGTATTTT. Translating gives CASSLRAEEDTQYF.

The chain uses TRBV20-1 and TRBJ2-7; D not certain. The closer fit of TRBJ2-5 to the DNA end suggests the J call may be wrong. The germline V gene encodes CDR1 DFQATT and CDR2 SNEGSKA (reference sequence). The CDR3 runs to 11 residues. CDR3 amino acids: CSANGRETQYF. The DNA of the CDR3 is TGCAGTGCTAATGGTCGAGAGACCCAGTACTTC.

The V gene is TRBV20-1, the J gene TRBJ2-7, with D perhaps TRBD1 (8 bases). The CDR3 is 13 residues long. Trimming removed 3 bases at V and 3 bases at J, with 12 bases between. CDR1 is DFQATT and CDR2 is SNEGSKA in the germline V gene (reference sequence). CDR3: CSARGGTGYEQYF. In DNA, the CDR3 is TGCAGTGCTAGGGGGGGGACAGGCTACGAGCAGTACTTC.

Comments on this clonotype: A read error is possible here, since a much larger clone lies one base away. This chain connects TRBV28 to TRBJ2-5; 8 positions agree with TRBD1. TRBJ2-7 matches the DNA end more closely, so the J call is doubtful. This CDR3 contains 15 residues. CDR1 is MDHEN, CDR2 SYDVKM, per germline. CDR3 protein: CASNSGGLSAYEQYF. The CDR3 nucleotides read TGTGCCAGCAACTCAGGGGGCTTGAGCGCCTACGAGCAGTACTTC.

V usage is TRBV12-3 or TRBV12-4 and J usage is TRBJ2-1, with D hard to call. The CDR3 is 17 residues long. Trimming cost V 4 bases and J 0 bases, with 16 bases left between them. The CDR3 DNA is TGTGCCAGCAGTTACGGCAGGACGCTAAGCTCCTACAATGAGCAGTTCTTC. This translates into CASSYGRTLSSYNEQFF.

The rearrangement joins TRBV5-1 to TRBJ1-2; D is uncertain. Germline V CDR1 and CDR2: SGHRS, YFSETQ. This CDR3 contains 13 residues. Trimming stripped 4 bases from V and 4 bases from J, with 11 bases between. The CDR3 region has the DNA TGCGCCAGCAGCGTGGAGGCGACCTATGGCTACACCTTC. It codes for CASSVEATYGYTF.

The J gene is TRBJ1-2, the V gene TRBV12-3 or TRBV12-4; 7 bases agree with TRBD1. V trimming: 0 bases; J trimming: 6 bases; junction bases outside the gene matches: 1. The CDR3 consists of 13 residues. The CDR3 nucleotides are TGTGCCAGCAGTTTAGCTGGACAGGATGGCTACACCTTC. Translating gives CASSLAGQDGYTF.

The table lists this clonotype with many counts. Mismatch with germline at one junction end may stem from a read error. This rearrangement joins TRBV4-2 to TRBJ2-3, with 8 bases aligning to TRBD1. The germline V gene encodes CDR1 LGHNA and CDR2 YNFKEQ. This CDR3 is built from 15 residues. CDR3 loop: CASSSSGGGTDTQYF. The DNA of the CDR3 is TGCGCCAGCTCTAGTTCAGGGGGCGGGACAGATACGCAGTATTTT.

The V and J genes are TRBV5-1 and TRBJ2-5; D ambiguous. With 0 bases removed from V and 3 bases from J, the gap between germline ends came to 12 bases. Looked up from germline, CDR1 is SGHRS and CDR2 is YFSETQ. The CDR3 is 15 residues long. The CDR3 nucleotides are TGCGCCAGCAGCTTGGCCGCCCCGTCAAAAGAGACCCAGTACTTC. Its translation is CASSLAAPSKETQYF.

Worth noting for this clonotype: A much larger clonotype is one base distant, so this may be a read error. The chain links TRBV28 to TRBJ2-7; a weak D match, TRBD2 (6 bases). The V gene lost 6 bases and the J gene lost 0 bases, with 15 bases spanning the gap. This CDR3 spans 15 amino acids. Germline assignment: CDR1 MDHEN and CDR2 SYDVKM. CDR3: CASSPAGRISYEQYF. Here the CDR3 DNA reads TGTGCCAGCAGCCCGGCAGGGAGGATCTCCTACGAGCAGTACTTC.

The chain uses TRBV28 and TRBJ2-7; 7 bases are shared with TRBD2. Germline CDR1 MDHEN, CDR2 SYDVKM. The CDR3 extends over 16 amino acids. V was pared by 4 bases and J by 5 bases, with 14 bases of the junction left unmatched. The CDR3 region is CASSYARGGRGNEQYF. CDR3 coding DNA: TGTGCCAGCAGTTATGCACGAGGCGGGAGAGGCAACGAGCAGTACTTC.

The gene calls are TRBV28 and TRBJ2-5; D possibly corresponds to TRBD2 (5 bases). CDR3 length equals 15 residues. Trimming cost V 6 bases and J 4 bases, with 18 bases left between them. From germline, CDR1 is MDHEN and CDR2 SYDVKM. CDR3 in amino acids: CASRPTGLRGETQYF. CDR3 nucleotides: TGTGCCAGCAGGCCCACCGGGCTCCGGGGAGAGACCCAGTACTTC. Full variable domain (remainder filled in from reference TRBV28 and TRBJ2-5): DVKVTQSSRYLVKRTGEKVFLECVQDMDHENMFWYRQDPGLGLRLIYFSYDVKMKEKGDIPEGYSVSREKKERFSLILESASTNQTSMYLCASRPTGLRGETQYFGPGTRLLVL.

In this sample, this clonotype turned up a few times. The rearrangement links TRBV28 to TRBJ1-5; TRBD1 aligns across 7 bases. With V trimmed by 7 bases and J by 6 bases, 9 bases remained unmatched. The CDR3 covers 14 residues. The germline CDR1 and CDR2 sequences are MDHEN and SYDVKM. CDR3 protein: CASMAGQVAQPQHF. The CDR3 nucleotides are TGTGCCAGCATGGCCGGACAGGTCGCTCAGCCCCAGCATTTT.

With regard to this clonotype: A far larger clone is off by one base, so a read error is likely. The genes are TRBV29-1 and TRBJ1-1; no clear D gene. The CDR3 covers 10 residues. V lost 4 bases, J lost 3 bases, and 3 bases lay in between. Germline V gene data show CDR1 as SQVTM and CDR2 as ANQGSEA. The CDR3 here is CSVGYTEAFF. CDR3 DNA sequence: TGCAGCGTTGGGTACACTGAAGCTTTCTTT.

This sequence joins TRBV7-2 and TRBJ2-5, with 12 bases aligning to TRBD2. V shed 2 bases, J shed 2 bases, and the junction held 6 bases outside the gene matches. Germline V CDR1 and CDR2: SGHTA, FQGNSA. CDR3 length equals 17 residues. In nucleotides, the CDR3 is TGTGCCAGCAGCTTAAGAAGGACTAGCGGGGCACAAGAGACCCAGTACTTC. It yields the protein CASSLRRTSGAQETQYF. The full variable domain, rest sourced from reference TRBV7-2 and TRBJ2-5, is GAGVSQSPSNKVTEKGKDVELRCDPISGHTALYWYRQSLGQGLEFLIYFQGNSAPDKSGLPSDRFSAERTGGSVSTLTIQRTQQEDSAVYLCASSLRRTSGAQETQYFGPGTRLLVL.

This clonotype was detected only a few times. The chain uses TRBV27 and TRBJ1-2; no clear D gene. The CDR3 runs to 14 residues. CDR1 and CDR2 (germline): MNHEY, SMNVEV (reference sequence). V was shortened by 2 bases and J by 10 bases, with 17 bases between the two germline ends. The CDR3 protein is CASSLALQDGVYTF. As DNA, the CDR3 is TGTGCCAGCAGTTTAGCCTTGCAGGATGGTGTCTACACCTTC.

Turning to this clonotype: A read error is possible here, since a much larger clone lies one base away. This sequence joins TRBV7-9 and TRBJ2-7; tentatively, D is TRBD1 (7 bases). Per germline, CDR1 SEHNR and CDR2 FQNEAQ (reference sequence). CDR3 length: 16 amino acids. Trimming removed 3 bases from V and 7 bases from J, with 22 bases in between. CDR3 nucleotides: TGTGCCAGCAGCTTTGCAGGGGGGACGGGTTTCAATGAGCAGTACTTC. This sequence encodes CASSFAGGTGFNEQYF.

This clonotype was counted many times. The chain couples TRBV10-3 to TRBJ2-1; D unresolved. CDR3 length: 12 residues. Germline-derived CDR1 and CDR2 are ENHRY and SYGVKD. Trimming pared 5 bases from V and 7 bases from J, leaving 9 bases between. CDR3 loop: CAISYSFNEQFF. CDR3 DNA: TGTGCCATCAGTTACAGCTTTAATGAGCAGTTCTTC.

J is TRBJ2-7 and V is TRBV5-1; D unclear. Germline-derived CDR1 and CDR2 are SGHRS and YFSETQ. The ends were cut back, 0 bases at V and 3 bases at J, with 16 bases in the middle. This CDR3 has 16 residues. This CDR3 is CASSLEPGAGRYEQYF. The CDR3 DNA is TGCGCCAGCAGCTTGGAACCCGGTGCAGGTCGCTACGAGCAGTACTTC. The whole variable domain, remainder taken from reference TRBV5-1 and TRBJ2-7, is KAGVTQTPRYLIKTRGQQVTLSCSPISGHRSVSWYQQTPGQGLQFLFEYFSETQRNKGNFPGRFSGRQFSNSRSEMNVSTLELGDSALYLCASSLEPGAGRYEQYFGPGTRLTVT.

This clonotype was seen repeatedly, ten times or more. V is TRBV3-1 and J is TRBJ2-1; the D gene could be TRBD1 or TRBD2 (5 bases each). Germline V lookup: CDR1 LGHDT, CDR2 YNNKEL (reference sequence). V shed 4 bases and J shed 3 bases, with 19 bases lying between them. The CDR3 extends over 17 amino acids. CDR3 nucleotides: TGTGCCAGCAGCCCCGGGGACCGACCTCACCGCTACAATGAGCAGTTCTTC. It is translated as CASSPGDRPHRYNEQFF.

This clonotype was seen many times. The V and J genes are TRBV29-1 and TRBJ2-1; 11 nucleotides match TRBD2. This CDR3 has 17 residues. Germline V gene sequence: CDR1 SQVTM, CDR2 ANQGSEA. V lost 0 bases and J lost 4; bases outside the gene matches: 8. The CDR3, as DNA: TGCAGCGTTGAAGATTACCGACTAGCGGGGACATACAATGAGCAGTTCTTC. The encoded protein is CSVEDYRLAGTYNEQFF.

This chain links TRBV20-1 with TRBJ2-7; 9 nucleotides agree with TRBD1. CDR1 is DFQATT, CDR2 SNEGSKA, per germline (reference sequence). The CDR3 has 14 residues. Trimming removed 6 bases from V and 4 bases from J; junction bases left unmatched: 10. The CDR3, as DNA: TGCAGTGCAAATGCCGGGACAGGGAATTACGAGCAGTACTTC. Encoded protein: CSANAGTGNYEQYF.

This clonotype occurred many times. The chain has TRBV27 and TRBJ2-1, with 12 bases aligning to TRBD2. After removal of 3 bases from V and 6 bases from J, the junction contained 3 bases not matched to a gene. The CDR3 extends over 15 amino acids. Germline V gives CDR1 MNHEY, CDR2 SMNVEV (reference sequence). This chain's CDR3 is CASSFRGLAGNEQFF. As DNA, the CDR3 is TGTGCCAGCAGTTTCAGGGGACTAGCGGGCAATGAGCAGTTCTTC.

The CDR3 protein is CASRKAVDRANTGELFF. In DNA form, the CDR3 reads TGTGCCAGCAGAAAAGCCGTGGACAGGGCGAACACCGGGGAGCTGTTTTTT. The chain links TRBV12-3 or TRBV12-4 to TRBJ2-2; TRBD1 matches at 8 bases. The V gene end was trimmed by 6 bases and the J gene end by 0 bases; junction bases not matched to a gene: 9. CDR3 length: 17 residues.

This clonotype was seen more than once but under ten times. V and J are TRBV21-1 and TRBJ1-6; whether TRBD1, the table's D call, matches the DNA was not checked. TRBV21-1 corresponds to a pseudogene. The CDR3 is made up of 16 amino acids. CDR3 DNA: TGTGCCGGGGGTGACAGGGAACTCTCCTATAATTCACCCCTCCACTTT. Protein sequence: CAGGDRELSYNSPLHF.

The chain links TRBV18 to TRBJ1-6, with a tentative D call TRBD1 (6 bases). CDR1 and CDR2 (germline): KGHSH, LQKENI. The CDR3 has 14 residues. The V end lost 3 bases, the J end lost 4 bases, and 7 bases lay between the germline ends. CDR3 DNA: TGTGCCAGCTCACCGGGACATTATAATTCACCCCTCCACTTT. Protein sequence: CASSPGHYNSPLHF.